The following is a T cell receptor beta chain sequence with its context. The antigen is not known. This specimen belongs to a study of shared clonotypes between healthy human individuals. The method was immunoSEQ multiplex PCR; TCRdb's version includes in-frame clones alone and lacks a portion of them. The sample lists more than 2 million clones, under 97% occurring once. General study findings and limits: Generation of non-shared clonotypes was less probable than generation of clonotypes shared by all four donors. Sharing of clonotypes among donors was expected to vary with sequencing depth.

The TCR was taken from a man aged 18 to 30 in good health. Sequenced material: naive CD4+ T cells sorted from blood. Subset here: CD45RA+ positively selected.

DNA of the CDR3: TGCGCCAGCAGCCCCGGGACCGCCATTAATGAAAAACTGTTTTTT. Translation: CASSPGTAINEKLFF. The gene calls are TRBV5-1 and TRBJ1-4; weak D call: TRBD1 (5 bases). The CDR3 runs to 15 residues. V was trimmed by 4 bases and J by 4 bases, leaving 14 bases between them. Germline V CDR1 and CDR2: SGHRS, YFSETQ.